This T cell receptor beta chain emerged from a study of CD8 T cells in ankylosing spondylitis. Findings of the study overall: It was reported that disease-linked clones were significantly enriched in matched ankylosing spondylitis synovial fluid. Clones linked to disease, bearing a CD8+ phenotype, were relatively rare in peripheral blood. Seemingly characteristic of ankylosing spondylitis blood was a TCR beta motif consisting of 7 or 8 highly homologous variants. Earlier authors reported some of these motif variants in reactive arthritis synovial fluid and blood.

As to this clonotype: Its antigen is not known.

The authors made TCR beta libraries by quantitative 5'-RACE with molecular barcodes. TCRdb processed the 5' RACE reads anew with MiXCR; each CDR3 protein has one entry. The sample lists 390,000 or so distinct CDR3 sequences; about a fifth were seen once. The CDR3 sequence is 16 residues long. Germline values: CDR1 SGHTA, CDR2 FQGTGA. The germline V and J ends were trimmed by 5 bases and 8 bases, with 22 bases remaining between them. The sequence was collected from a male donor with ankylosing spondylitis. J is TRBJ2-1 and V is TRBV7-3; D gene unclear. The specimen sequenced was blood, either unsorted or a sorted T cell fraction (not recorded which). In nucleotides, the CDR3 is TGTGCCAGCAGCCCGGTGGTGAACAGCCGGGTCGATGAGCAGTTCTTC. As protein: CASSPVVNSRVDEQFF.